The subject of this entry is one T cell receptor beta chain. Its antigen is not known. V lost 3 bases and J lost 6, with 9 bases in between. Per germline, CDR1 MDHEN and CDR2 SYDVKM. The CDR3 runs to 12 residues. This record belongs to a study of T cells and Merkel cell carcinoma outcomes. Study-wide results and limits: Merkel cell carcinoma outcomes were reportedly predicted by repertoire and T-cell density.

TCRdb keeps only in-frame clones here, not all; method: immunoSEQ multiplex PCR. The data contain about 15,000 clones, roughly 81% of them singletons. The source material was tumor tissue from Merkel cell carcinoma. The receptor was derived from a human donor with Merkel cell carcinoma. The chain joins TRBV28 to TRBJ2-7, with D possibly being TRBD1 or TRBD2 (5 bases each). CDR3 amino acids: CASSLDGAEQYF. CDR3 coding DNA: TGTGCCAGCAGTTTGGACGGGGCCGAGCAGTACTTC.